The 17 T cell receptor beta chains below come from one sample, sequenced in a study of blood T cell repertoires in COVID-19. Assay: immunoSEQ multiplex PCR; the TCRdb copy retains only in-frame clones and omits some. The sample has under 300,000 clones; around 85% are singletons. Sequencing used peripheral blood. These receptors were obtained from a human donor with COVID-19, enrolled during active disease. The donor label of this sample is uncertain.

The CDR3 region has the DNA TGTGCCAGCAGTTTCCCACAGGGGGCCAACAATGAGCAGTTCTTC. Translating it yields CASSFPQGANNEQFF. The chain recombines TRBV28 with TRBJ2-1; 9 positions agree with TRBD1. Germline V CDR1 and CDR2: MDHEN, SYDVKM. The CDR3 has 15 amino acids. V shed 3 bases, J shed 5 bases, and the junction held 5 bases outside the gene matches.

This clone was seen a handful of times. This chain connects TRBV7-3 to TRBJ1-2, with 11 bases that match TRBD1. CDR3 length: 14 residues. The J segment lost 6 bases and the V segment lost 1 base, leaving 1 base of the junction unmatched. Germline values: CDR1 SGHTA, CDR2 FQGTGA. CDR3 region: CASSLMGQGDGYTF. CDR3 nucleotides: TGTGCCAGCAGCTTAATGGGACAGGGGGATGGCTACACCTTC.

The V gene is TRBV14, the J gene TRBJ2-7, with D possibly matching TRBD2 (6 bases). The CDR3 loop spans 14 amino acids. Germline V gene sequence: CDR1 SGHDN, CDR2 FVKESK. Trimming cost V 1 base and J 2 bases, with 9 bases left between them. The CDR3 DNA reads TGTGCCAGCAGCCAAGGGGACTTAACCTACGAGCAGTACTTC. As protein: CASSQGDLTYEQYF.

The chain uses TRBV7-9 and TRBJ1-1, with 7 bases identical to TRBD1. Germline V gene sequence: CDR1 SEHNR, CDR2 FQNEAQ (reference sequence). The CDR3 runs to 15 residues. With 5 bases clipped from V and 1 base from J, the junction kept 7 bases outside the gene matches. The CDR3 loop is CASSPFPGGNTEAFF. The CDR3 bases are TGTGCCAGCAGCCCCTTTCCAGGGGGGAACACTGAAGCTTTCTTT.

The rearrangement links TRBV6-5 to TRBJ1-3, with D unresolved. Per the germline V gene, CDR1 is MNHEY and CDR2 is SVGAGI. CDR3 length: 15 residues. Between the trimmed V and J ends, which lost 0 bases and 3 bases, there was a span of 9 bases. As DNA, the CDR3 is TGTGCCAGCAGTTACTCTCAGGAGGGTGGAAACACCATATATTTT. The encoded protein is CASSYSQEGGNTIYF.

The chain joins TRBV6-4 to TRBJ2-3, with a possible D match to TRBD2 (6 bases). Germline lookup yields CDR1 MRHNA and CDR2 SNTAGT. The V gene lost 4 bases and the J gene lost 2 bases, with 13 bases spanning the gap. This CDR3 comprises 15 residues. Here the CDR3 reads CASSAGTDPTDTQYF. DNA of the CDR3: TGTGCCAGCAGTGCCGGGACTGACCCCACAGATACGCAGTATTTT.

The chain uses TRBV30 and TRBJ1-6; no clear D. With 3 bases removed from V and 10 bases from J, the gap between germline ends came to 13 bases. Germline loops: CDR1 GTSNPN, CDR2 SVGIG (reference sequence). The CDR3 is made up of 13 amino acids. The CDR3 here is CAWRSGEESPLHF. The DNA for the CDR3 is TGTGCCTGGAGGTCCGGGGAAGAATCACCCCTCCACTTT. The variable domain in full, with the rest retrieved from reference TRBV30 and TRBJ1-6, is SQTIHQWPATLVQPVGSPLSLECTVEGTSNPNLYWYRQAAGRGLQLLFYSVGIGQISSEVPQNLSASRPQDRQFILSSKKLLLSDSGFYLCAWRSGEESPLHFGNGTRLTVT.

The CDR3 sequence: CAWSLSTGALLNEKLFF. CDR3 coding DNA: TGTGCCTGGAGTCTTTCGACAGGGGCCTTACTTAATGAAAAACTGTTTTTT. V usage is TRBV30 and J usage is TRBJ1-4, with 8 bases that match TRBD1. CDR1 and CDR2 (germline): GTSNPN, SVGIG (reference sequence). V lost 2 bases, J lost 4 bases, and 12 bases stayed unmatched. There are 17 residues in the CDR3. Full variable domain (remainder filled in from reference TRBV30 and TRBJ1-4): SQTIHQWPATLVQPVGSPLSLECTVEGTSNPNLYWYRQAAGRGLQLLFYSVGIGQISSEVPQNLSASRPQDRQFILSSKKLLLSDSGFYLCAWSLSTGALLNEKLFFGSGTQLSVL.

The V and J genes are TRBV18 and TRBJ1-1; D not resolved. The V gene lost 1 base and the J gene lost 1 base, with 13 bases spanning the gap. There are 16 residues in the CDR3. The V gene's germline CDR1 is KGHSH and CDR2 LQKENI. The CDR3 region has the DNA TGTGCCAGCTCACCACTGCTCGGGATAACGAACACTGAAGCTTTCTTT. Translation: CASSPLLGITNTEAFF.

The chain combines TRBV30 with TRBJ1-1, with TRBD1 as a possible D gene (5 bases). Germline lookup yields CDR1 GTSNPN and CDR2 SVGIG (reference sequence). Trimming left V 2 bases short and J 2 bases short, with 9 bases between. The CDR3 covers 13 residues. The CDR3 sequence: CAWSKTVNTEAFF. The CDR3 region has the DNA TGTGCCTGGAGTAAGACAGTCAACACTGAAGCTTTCTTT.

The V gene is TRBV7-2, the J gene TRBJ2-1; D ambiguous. This CDR3 is built from 15 residues. Germline CDR1 reads SGHTA; CDR2 reads FQGNSA. With 1 base removed from V and 9 bases from J, the gap between germline ends came to 16 bases. Here the CDR3 reads CASSLDVAATREQFF. The CDR3 bases are TGTGCCAGCAGCTTAGATGTAGCAGCTACACGTGAGCAGTTCTTC. The full variable domain, completed using reference TRBV7-2 and TRBJ2-1, is GAGVSQSPSNKVTEKGKDVELRCDPISGHTALYWYRQSLGQGLEFLIYFQGNSAPDKSGLPSDRFSAERTGGSVSTLTIQRTQQEDSAVYLCASSLDVAATREQFFGPGTRLTVL.

The gene calls are TRBV19 and TRBJ2-3; 7 positions match TRBD2. CDR3 size: 15 residues. After removal of 3 bases from V and 1 base from J, the junction contained 4 bases not matched to a gene. CDR1 and CDR2 (germline): LNHDA, SQIVND (reference sequence). The CDR3, as DNA: TGTGCCAGTAGTATGATGGCGGGGGGCACAGATACGCAGTATTTT. It yields the protein CASSMMAGGTDTQYF.

J is TRBJ2-1 and V is TRBV7-9; TRBD2 might be the D (5 bases). CDR1 and CDR2 (germline): SEHNR, FQNEAQ (reference sequence). Trimming pared 8 bases from V and 2 bases from J, leaving 13 bases between. The CDR3 consists of 14 residues. The CDR3 region is CASVPTGAYNEQFF. Written as DNA, the CDR3 is TGTGCCAGCGTACCCACCGGGGCCTACAATGAGCAGTTCTTC. The complete variable domain, with remaining parts taken from reference TRBV7-9 and TRBJ2-1, reads DTGVSQNPRHKITKRGQNVTFRCDPISEHNRLYWYRQTLGQGPEFLTYFQNEAQLEKSRLLSDRFSAERPKGSFSTLEIQRTEQGDSAMYLCASVPTGAYNEQFFGPGTRLTVL.

V is TRBV10-2 and J is TRBJ2-2, with a possible D match to TRBD2 (7 bases). Deletions cut 10 bases from V and 4 bases from J, with 16 bases between. The length of the CDR3 is 14 residues. Per the germline V gene, CDR1 is WSHSY and CDR2 is SAAADI. The chain's CDR3 is CATPQGGGTGELFF. The CDR3 coding sequence is TGCGCCACCCCACAGGGAGGGGGCACCGGGGAGCTGTTTTTT.

V gene TRBV23-1 combines with J gene TRBJ2-2, with D possibly matching TRBD1 (5 bases). TRBV23-1 is identified as an open reading frame with a role that is uncertain. V was shortened by 3 bases and J by 6 bases, with 14 bases between the two germline ends. This CDR3 has 15 residues. CDR3 region: CASSQWTSPAGELFF. The CDR3 nucleotides are TGCGCCAGCAGTCAGTGGACATCTCCAGCCGGGGAGCTGTTTTTT.

The chain employs TRBV12-3 or TRBV12-4 and TRBJ2-2; unclear D gene. Trimming cost V 11 bases and J 2 bases, with 6 bases left between them. The CDR3 has 11 residues. The CDR3 DNA reads as TGTGCCGTTCCAAACACCGGGGAGCTGTTTTTT. Translation gives CAVPNTGELFF.

The sample holds one count of this clone. The CDR3 here is CASTPHQGAFF. The CDR3 DNA sequence: TGTGCCAGCACCCCCCACCAGGGGGCTTTCTTT. This chain uses TRBV6-6 with TRBJ1-1; D perhaps matches TRBD1 (6 bases). V was cut by 7 bases and J by 11 bases, with 14 bases left in between. There are 11 residues in the CDR3. From germline, CDR1 is MNHNY and CDR2 SVGAGI (reference sequence).